This T cell receptor (beta chain) was sequenced during a study of CD8+CD57+ T cells in acquired aplastic anemia. The CDR3 extends over 13 amino acids. Germline values: CDR1 SGHTA, CDR2 FQGNSA. Concerning this clonotype itself: Germline is not matched at one junction end, which may reflect a read error.

Those patients picked for sequencing had displayed CD8+CD57+ cell expansion on flow cytometry. Each patient carried a diagnosis of severe acquired aplastic anemia. Template material for TCR beta VDJ and CDR3 profiling consisted of genomic DNA. TCRdb ran MiXCR on the reads and lists one entry per CDR3 protein. This table has about 260,000 distinct CDR3 sequences, less than 85% appearing once. The rearrangement links TRBV7-2 to TRBJ2-3; the D call may be TRBD1 or TRBD2 (6 bases each). This receptor was identified in a human donor with aplastic anemia. The specimen sequenced was sorted CD4+, CD8+, or CD8+CD57+ T cells (not recorded which) from PBMCs. CDR3 nucleotide sequence: TGTTCCAGCAGGGTCGGGGGCACAACTACGCAGTATTTT. Protein sequence: CSSRVGGTTTQYF.